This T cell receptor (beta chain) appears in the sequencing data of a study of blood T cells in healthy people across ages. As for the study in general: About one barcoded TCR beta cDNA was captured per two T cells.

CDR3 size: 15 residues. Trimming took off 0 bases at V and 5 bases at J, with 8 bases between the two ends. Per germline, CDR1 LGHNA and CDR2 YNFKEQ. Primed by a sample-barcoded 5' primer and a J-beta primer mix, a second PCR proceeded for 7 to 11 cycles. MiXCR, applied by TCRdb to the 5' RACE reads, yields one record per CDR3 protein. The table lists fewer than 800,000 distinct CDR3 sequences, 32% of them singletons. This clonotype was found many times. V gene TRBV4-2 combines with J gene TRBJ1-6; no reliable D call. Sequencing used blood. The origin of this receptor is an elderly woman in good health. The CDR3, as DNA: TGTGCCAGCAGCCAAGATGGTCAGGATAATTCACCCCTCCACTTT. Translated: CASSQDGQDNSPLHF.